These 15 T cell receptor beta chains were all obtained from the same sample, sequenced in a study of T cell changes during pregnancy in multiple sclerosis. Generated by immunoSEQ multiplex PCR, the TCRdb table keeps only in-frame clones and is missing some. The sample records tens of thousands of clones, about 91% being singletons. The source was peripheral blood, collected before pregnancy. The receptors originated from a female donor with multiple sclerosis, enrolled in a pregnancy study.

The CDR3: CASRGTEANGYTF. CDR3 DNA: TGTGCCAGCAGAGGGACAGAGGCCAATGGCTACACCTTC. The V and J genes are TRBV28 and TRBJ1-2; the match to TRBD1 covers 7 bases. The CDR3 is made up of 13 amino acids. Trimming cost V 6 bases and J 6 bases; bases outside gene matches: 7. The germline V gene has CDR1 MDHEN and CDR2 SYDVKM.

V gene TRBV6-1 combines with J gene TRBJ1-1; the D gene is possibly TRBD1 (5 bases). CDR3 length equals 15 residues. Trimming removed 0 bases at V and 5 bases at J, with 13 bases between. The germline gives CDR1 MNHNS, CDR2 SASEGT. This chain's CDR3 is CASSEAGVGRTEAFF. The CDR3, as DNA: TGTGCCAGCAGTGAAGCGGGGGTGGGGAGGACTGAAGCTTTCTTT.

This clone was seen a handful of times. The chain carries TRBV10-3 and TRBJ2-1; D is ambiguous. V gave up 4 bases and J gave up 0 bases, with 4 bases separating them. The CDR3 spans 13 residues. CDR1 is ENHRY, CDR2 SYGVKD, per germline. The CDR3 sequence: CAISASSYNEQFF. DNA for the CDR3: TGTGCCATCAGTGCCAGCTCCTACAATGAGCAGTTCTTC.

The gene calls are TRBV2 and TRBJ2-6; D call uncertain. The germline V gene has CDR1 SNHLY and CDR2 FYNNEI. Trimming cost V 8 bases and J 0 bases, with 11 bases left between them. The CDR3 has 15 residues. Here the CDR3 reads CASQAGNSGANVLTF. CDR3 bases: TGTGCCAGCCAGGCCGGAAACTCTGGGGCCAACGTCCTGACTTTC.

J is TRBJ2-2 and V is TRBV7-2, with D possibly matching TRBD1 (6 bases). Germline lookup yields CDR1 SGHTA and CDR2 FQGNSA. The length of the CDR3 is 16 residues. V lost 2 bases and J 0 bases, leaving 10 bases between the germline ends. CDR3 loop: CASSLWGHANTGELFF. The CDR3, as DNA: TGTGCCAGCAGCTTATGGGGACACGCGAACACCGGGGAGCTGTTTTTT.

In its sample, this clone was seen once. The chain combines TRBV12-5 with TRBJ1-5; D may be TRBD1 (6 bases). The ends were cut back, 4 bases at V and 12 bases at J, with 19 bases in the middle. In germline, CDR1 is LGHNT, CDR2 FRNRAP. The CDR3 has 14 amino acids. The CDR3 region is CASGSTTGGKGQHF. The CDR3 region has the DNA TGTGCTAGTGGTTCAACGACAGGTGGAAAGGGCCAGCATTTT.

The chain carries TRBV7-3 and TRBJ2-1; 9 nucleotides agree with TRBD1. CDR1 and CDR2 (germline): SGHTA, FQGTGA. The length of the CDR3 is 15 residues. Losses at the gene ends were 1 base for V and 8 bases for J; bases not matched to a gene: 6. The CDR3 DNA sequence: TGTGCCAGCAGCTTAATGGGGACAGGGCCCGATGAGCAGTTCTTC. Protein product: CASSLMGTGPDEQFF.

V and J are TRBV6-5 and TRBJ1-6; 8 bases map to TRBD1. After removal of 6 bases from V and 8 bases from J, the junction contained 6 bases not matched to a gene. Germline lookup yields CDR1 MNHEY and CDR2 SVGAGI. The CDR3 spans 14 residues. CDR3 nucleotide sequence: TGTGCCAGCAGAATACAGGGGGTCGATTCACCCCTCCACTTT. This gives the protein CASRIQGVDSPLHF.

V usage is TRBV18 and J usage is TRBJ1-1, with a weak D call TRBD1 (5 bases). The germline V and J ends were trimmed by 2 bases and 5 bases, with 12 bases remaining between them. The CDR3 length is 14 residues. In germline, CDR1 is KGHSH, CDR2 LQKENI. The CDR3 sequence is CASSPMRGGTEAFF. The CDR3 DNA is TGTGCCAGCTCACCAATGAGGGGAGGTACTGAAGCTTTCTTT.

This chain joins TRBV7-2 and TRBJ2-7; D possibly corresponds to TRBD1 (6 bases). There are 14 residues in the CDR3. V was trimmed by 5 bases and J by 0 bases, leaving 11 bases between them. From germline, CDR1 is SGHTA and CDR2 FQGNSA. CDR3 coding DNA: TGTGCCAGCAGCATCAACAGGGCCTCCTACGAGCAGTACTTC. Its translation is CASSINRASYEQYF.

The chain recombines TRBV7-3 with TRBJ2-3; 13 nucleotides match TRBD2. CDR3 length equals 16 residues. Germline V lookup: CDR1 SGHTA, CDR2 FQGTGA. J lost 5 bases, V lost 5 bases, and 7 bases had no gene match. As DNA, the CDR3 is TGTGCCAGCAGCCGACTAGCGGGGGGCCAAGGAGATACGCAGTATTTT. Translated: CASSRLAGGQGDTQYF.

The chain carries TRBV27 and TRBJ1-5; perhaps TRBD1 as D (6 bases). The CDR3 has 14 amino acids. V lost 5 bases to trimming and J lost 2 bases, with 10 bases between them. CDR1 and CDR2 from the germline V gene are MNHEY and SMNVEV (reference sequence). Here the CDR3 reads CASSARGRNQPQHF. In nucleotides, the CDR3 is TGTGCCAGCAGTGCCAGGGGTCGCAATCAGCCCCAGCATTTT.

V gene TRBV6-1 combines with J gene TRBJ2-3; TRBD2 is a possible D gene (5 bases). V shed 3 bases and J shed 5 bases, with 18 bases lying between them. The CDR3 contains 16 residues. Germline V gene sequence: CDR1 MNHNS, CDR2 SASEGT. CDR3 residues: CASSDYSVAGKDTQYF. The CDR3 DNA sequence: TGTGCCAGCAGTGACTACAGTGTGGCGGGTAAAGATACGCAGTATTTT.

CDR3 in DNA: TGTGCCAGCAGCTTAGCGATTGAGGGCACTGAAGCTTTCTTT. Translation: CASSLAIEGTEAFF. The chain employs TRBV7-2 and TRBJ1-1; D is ambiguous. Germline lookup yields CDR1 SGHTA and CDR2 FQGNSA. The CDR3 loop spans 14 amino acids. Trimming left V 0 bases short and J 4 bases short, with 9 bases between. Complete variable domain (other parts from reference TRBV7-2 and TRBJ1-1): GAGVSQSPSNKVTEKGKDVELRCDPISGHTALYWYRQSLGQGLEFLIYFQGNSAPDKSGLPSDRFSAERTGGSVSTLTIQRTQQEDSAVYLCASSLAIEGTEAFFGQGTRLTVV.

The chain couples TRBV30 to TRBJ1-5; possibly TRBD1 for D (5 bases). The CDR3 sequence is 15 residues long. Trimming pared 1 base from V and 6 bases from J, leaving 16 bases between. The V gene's germline CDR1 is GTSNPN and CDR2 SVGIG (reference sequence). The CDR3 DNA sequence: TGTGCCTGGAGTGCCGAGCTGGGGACTCCTCAGCCCCAGCATTTT. Translated, it gives CAWSAELGTPQPQHF.